This T cell receptor beta chain was recorded in a study of blood T cell repertoires in COVID-19. Overall study: Samples came from the United States, Italy and Spain, spanning acute and convalescent COVID-19. The analysed material was cDNA or gDNA that came from T cells, B-cell-depleted T cells, or PBMCs.

Study processing details: Estimates of nucleated cell counts were drawn from the amplification of reference gene primers. The protocol was immunoSEQ multiplex PCR, while the TCRdb copy is restricted to in-frame clones and leaves out a portion. Clone size and the V and J calls come from that table; the DNA yielded D and trimming. Altogether 350,000 to 400,000 clones are present, around nine tenths being singletons, with the ten largest covering about 7%. This receptor was obtained from a woman in her sixties or seventies with COVID-19, enrolled during active disease. Sequenced material: peripheral blood.

The CDR3 protein is CASSIGGLAGNEQFF. The CDR3 DNA sequence: TGTGCCAGCAGCATTGGAGGACTAGCGGGCAATGAGCAGTTCTTC. The J gene is TRBJ2-1, the V gene TRBV9; 11 nucleotides line up with TRBD2. Germline lookup yields CDR1 SGDLS and CDR2 YYNGEE. The J segment lost 6 bases and the V segment lost 4 bases, leaving 6 bases of the junction unmatched. The CDR3 has 15 residues. Based on the CDR3 plus reference TRBV9 and TRBJ2-1, the full variable domain is DSGVTQTPKHLITATGQRVTLRCSPRSGDLSVYWYQQSLDQGLQFLIQYYNGEERAKGNILERFSAQQFPDLHSELNLSSLELGDSALYFCASSIGGLAGNEQFFGPGTRLTVL.